Presented here are 15 T cell receptor beta chains from one specimen sequenced in a study of radiotherapy plus CTLA-4 blockade in lung cancer. Clones were read by immunoSEQ multiplex PCR, and TCRdb kept only the in-frame ones, dropping some. Here the sample spans some 110,000 clones, roughly 74% being singletons. The sample consisted of peripheral blood, taken from a patient treated with radiotherapy plus ipilimumab. The receptors come from a human donor with non-small cell lung cancer who had a partial response to radiotherapy plus ipilimumab.

The V gene is TRBV5-1, the J gene TRBJ1-4; D might be TRBD1 (5 bases). Trimming pared 0 bases from V and 3 bases from J, leaving 15 bases between. The CDR3 length is 17 residues. Germline V CDR1 and CDR2: SGHRS, YFSETQ. The CDR3, as DNA: TGCGCCAGCAGCTTGGCGGCAGGGAGGGGTTCTAATGAAAAACTGTTTTTT. This codes for CASSLAAGRGSNEKLFF.

In its sample, this clone was seen a few times. The chain has TRBV6-5 and TRBJ1-4; 7 nucleotides line up with TRBD1. This CDR3 region has 14 residues. V lost 6 bases to trimming and J lost 4 bases; unmatched junction nucleotides: 5. The germline V gene encodes CDR1 MNHEY and CDR2 SVGAGI. The CDR3 DNA is TGTGCCAGCAGGCGGACAGGCTTTAATGAAAAACTGTTTTTT. Its protein is CASRRTGFNEKLFF.

The chain recombines TRBV6-5 with TRBJ2-2; possible D gene TRBD2, 6 bases. Per germline, CDR1 MNHEY and CDR2 SVGAGI. Trimming took off 11 bases at V and 2 bases at J, with 12 bases between the two ends. This CDR3 contains 13 residues. CDR3 protein: CASNGGNTGELFF. DNA for the CDR3: TGTGCCTCGAACGGGGGAAACACCGGGGAGCTGTTTTTT.

V is TRBV7-9 and J is TRBJ2-7, with 10 nucleotides matching TRBD1. The CDR3 sequence is 15 residues long. Germline CDR1 and CDR2: SEHNR and FQNEAQ (reference sequence). V dropped 1 base and J dropped 6; count of bases not matched to a gene: 6. The CDR3 sequence: CASSLETGGAGEQYF. In DNA, the CDR3 is TGTGCCAGCAGCTTAGAGACAGGGGGCGCCGGCGAGCAGTACTTC.

The J gene is TRBJ2-7, the V gene TRBV27, with TRBD1 matching 7 bases. Looked up from germline, CDR1 is MNHEY and CDR2 is SMNVEV (reference sequence). The CDR3 has 14 residues. Trimming at V came to 5 bases and at J to 2 bases, leaving 6 bases not matched to a gene. DNA of the CDR3: TGTGCCAGCAGTCCTCCCGGGACAGCCTACGAGCAGTACTTC. This sequence encodes CASSPPGTAYEQYF.

There are a few counts of this clone. The rearrangement joins TRBV27 to TRBJ2-6, with 9 bases matching TRBD1. With 5 bases clipped from V and 2 bases from J, the junction kept 10 bases outside the gene matches. Germline V gene data show CDR1 as MNHEY and CDR2 as SMNVEV (reference sequence). This CDR3 is 18 amino acids long. The DNA of the CDR3 is TGTGCCAGCAGTCCCCGCCTTAGGGACAGGGCTGGGGCCAACGTCCTGACTTTC. Its translation: CASSPRLRDRAGANVLTF.

This clone was observed a handful of times. V gene TRBV28 combines with J gene TRBJ2-5; no clear D. Germline CDR1 MDHEN, CDR2 SYDVKM. CDR3 length: 14 residues. The V end lost 2 bases, the J end lost 5 bases, and 12 bases lay between the germline ends. The CDR3 coding sequence is TGTGCCAGCAGTTTAGGATCTAGTCCGGAGACCCAGTACTTC. This gives the protein CASSLGSSPETQYF.

This clone was observed at least ten times. This CDR3 is CASSEIRSGSTGELFF. The CDR3 DNA sequence: TGTGCCAGCAGTGAAATCAGGAGCGGGAGTACCGGGGAGCTGTTTTTT. V usage is TRBV6-1 and J usage is TRBJ2-2, with 8 nucleotides matching TRBD2. J lost 5 bases, V lost 2 bases, and 7 bases had no gene match. The germline V gene has CDR1 MNHNS and CDR2 SASEGT. This CDR3 has 16 residues.

The genes are TRBV11-2 and TRBJ2-1, with 8 positions matching TRBD1. The CDR3 runs to 15 residues. Per the germline V gene, CDR1 is SGHAT and CDR2 is FQNNGV. The V and J ends lost 3 bases and 1 base, in that order; junction bases with no gene match: 2. CDR3 sequence: CASSFRQGSYNEQFF. CDR3 bases: TGTGCCAGCAGCTTCCGACAGGGGTCCTACAATGAGCAGTTCTTC.

This clone was detected a few times. V is TRBV5-5 and J is TRBJ1-2; tentative D call: TRBD1 (6 bases). Germline V lookup: CDR1 SGHKS, CDR2 YYEKEE (reference sequence). Deletions cut 4 bases from V and 0 bases from J, with 13 bases between. CDR3 length equals 15 residues. CDR3 in amino acids: CASSPRDISNYGYTF. CDR3 nucleotides: TGTGCCAGCAGCCCCCGGGACATATCTAACTATGGCTACACCTTC.

This clone has more than one count but fewer than ten. The chain employs TRBV7-9 and TRBJ1-4; D is undetermined. The CDR3 contains 11 residues. Germline values: CDR1 SEHNR, CDR2 FQNEAQ (reference sequence). Trimming stripped 4 bases from V and 6 bases from J, with 3 bases between. The CDR3 DNA is TGTGCCAGCAGCTCCGATGAAAAACTGTTTTTT. Its protein product is CASSSDEKLFF.

This chain joins TRBV28 and TRBJ1-2; 7 positions agree with TRBD1. The CDR3 covers 14 residues. Germline V gene data show CDR1 as MDHEN and CDR2 as SYDVKM. V was pared by 6 bases and J by 4 bases, with 8 bases of the junction left unmatched. Written as DNA, the CDR3 is TGTGCCAGCAGAAAGGTGACAGGGATCTATGGCTACACCTTC. Translating it yields CASRKVTGIYGYTF.

This chain joins TRBV15 and TRBJ2-5, with 13 bases fitting TRBD2. Germline V gene lookup returns CDR1 LNHNV and CDR2 YYDKDF (reference sequence). The J segment lost 5 bases and the V segment lost 3 bases, leaving 15 bases of the junction unmatched. The CDR3 sequence is 19 residues long. The CDR3, as DNA: TGTGCCACCAGCAGGCAACTAGCGGGAGGGCCGAGGCGCAGGGAGACCCAGTACTTC. Protein sequence: CATSRQLAGGPRRRETQYF.

The CDR3 sequence: CASLEREGYEQYF. The CDR3 coding sequence is TGTGCCAGCCTAGAGCGGGAGGGCTACGAGCAGTACTTC. V usage is TRBV6-1 and J usage is TRBJ2-7, with 10 bases identical to TRBD2. The CDR3 length is 13 residues. V lost 8 bases to trimming and J lost 3 bases; unmatched junction nucleotides: 4. CDR1 and CDR2 from the germline V gene are MNHNS and SASEGT.

The chain links TRBV15 to TRBJ2-4, with a possible D match to TRBD2 (5 bases). There are 15 residues in the CDR3. Between the trimmed V and J ends, which lost 4 bases and 7 bases, there was a span of 17 bases. From germline, CDR1 is LNHNV and CDR2 YYDKDF (reference sequence). The CDR3 coding sequence is TGTGCCACCAGCATCAATACCGGGATGTTGAACATTCAGTACTTC. Translated: CATSINTGMLNIQYF.